What follows is one T cell receptor beta chain and its context. The data were taken from a study of blood T cell repertoires in COVID-19. Study-wide background: Sites in the United States, Italy and Spain provided acute and convalescent COVID-19 samples. The cDNA or gDNA used as material had been derived from T cells, B-cell-depleted T cells, or PBMCs.

Some clones are missing from TCRdb's copy, which holds only in-frame ones; the method was immunoSEQ multiplex PCR. The top ten clones hold 2.6% of a sample with under 350,000 clones, around nine tenths of them seen once. This study enrolled people aged roughly 18 to 90 from about two dozen US geographic areas. Researchers sorted participants into cohorts using their self-reported clinical history. The trim removed 5 bases at V and 12 bases at J, leaving 4 bases unmatched. Looked up from germline, CDR1 is GTSNPN and CDR2 is SVGIG (reference sequence). This CDR3 is built from 11 residues. Sequenced: PBMCs or T cells enriched from blood (not recorded which). The TCR was taken from a young woman who had recovered from COVID-19. The rearrangement links TRBV30 to TRBJ1-5; TRBD1 aligns across 10 bases. The CDR3 spells CAWGTGANQHF. CDR3 nucleotide sequence: TGTGCCTGGGGGACAGGGGCTAACCAGCATTTT.